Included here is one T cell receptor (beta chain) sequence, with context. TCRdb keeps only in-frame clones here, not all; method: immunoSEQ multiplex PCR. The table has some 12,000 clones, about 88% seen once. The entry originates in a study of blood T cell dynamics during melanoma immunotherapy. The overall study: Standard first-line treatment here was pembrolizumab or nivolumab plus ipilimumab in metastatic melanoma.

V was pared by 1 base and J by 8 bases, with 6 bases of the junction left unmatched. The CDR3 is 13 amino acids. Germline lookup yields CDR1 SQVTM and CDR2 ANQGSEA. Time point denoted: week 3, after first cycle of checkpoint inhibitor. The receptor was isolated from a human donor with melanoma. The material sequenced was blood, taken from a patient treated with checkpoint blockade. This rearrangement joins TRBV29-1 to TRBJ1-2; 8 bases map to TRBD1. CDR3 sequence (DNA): TGCAGCGTTGAAGGCTCGACAGGGGACGGCTACACCTTC. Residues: CSVEGSTGDGYTF.